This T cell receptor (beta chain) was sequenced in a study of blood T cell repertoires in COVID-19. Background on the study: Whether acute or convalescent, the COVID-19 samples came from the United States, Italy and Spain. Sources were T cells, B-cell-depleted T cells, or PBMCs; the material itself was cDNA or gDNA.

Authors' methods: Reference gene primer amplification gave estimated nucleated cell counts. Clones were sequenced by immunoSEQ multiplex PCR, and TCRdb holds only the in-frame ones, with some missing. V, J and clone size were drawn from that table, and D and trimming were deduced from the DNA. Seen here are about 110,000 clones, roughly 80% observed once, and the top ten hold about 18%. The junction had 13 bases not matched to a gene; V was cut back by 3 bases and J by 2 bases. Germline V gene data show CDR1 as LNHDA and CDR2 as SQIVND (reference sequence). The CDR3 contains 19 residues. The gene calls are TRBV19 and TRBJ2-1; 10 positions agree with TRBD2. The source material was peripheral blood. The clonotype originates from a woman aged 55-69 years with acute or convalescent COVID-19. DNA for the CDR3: TGTGCCAGTAGTATCCAAGCTAGCGGGAGAATACAGACCTACAATGAGCAGTTCTTC. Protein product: CASSIQASGRIQTYNEQFF.